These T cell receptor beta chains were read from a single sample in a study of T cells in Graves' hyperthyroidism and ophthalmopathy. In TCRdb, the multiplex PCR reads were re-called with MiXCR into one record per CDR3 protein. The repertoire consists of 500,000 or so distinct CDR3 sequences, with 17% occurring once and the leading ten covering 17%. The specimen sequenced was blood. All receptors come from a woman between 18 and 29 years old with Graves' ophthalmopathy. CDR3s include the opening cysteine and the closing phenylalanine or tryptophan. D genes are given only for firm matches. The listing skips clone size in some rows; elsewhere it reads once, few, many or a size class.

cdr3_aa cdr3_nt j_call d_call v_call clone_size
CASSLGNEKLFF TGCGCCAGCAGCTTGGGGAATGAAAAACTGTTTTTT TRBJ1-4 NA TRBV5-1 many
CASTSSPRSYEQYF TGTGCCTCAACGAGCTCCCCTCGTTCCTACGAGCAGTACTTC TRBJ2-7 NA TRBV10-3 many
CASSLEVSGVIYNEQFF TGTGCCAGCAGCTTGGAGGTCAGCGGGGTGATCTACAATGAGCAGTTCTTC TRBJ2-1 TRBD2 TRBV5-8 many
CASSFVPPNEQFF TGTGCCAGCAGTTTTGTCCCTCCCAATGAGCAGTTCTTC TRBJ2-1 NA TRBV28 many
CATSDPNASGMSPGELFF TGTGCCACCAGTGACCCAAACGCTAGCGGGATGTCTCCCGGGGAGCTGTTTTTT TRBJ2-2 TRBD2 TRBV24-1 few
CASSPGSSLTQYF TGTGCCAGCAGTCCAGGGTCTTCCTTGACCCAGTACTTC TRBJ2-5 NA TRBV2 many
CAISFTTSGTTLEQYF TGTGCCATCAGCTTTACAACTAGCGGAACAACGCTCGAGCAGTACTTC TRBJ2-7 TRBD2 TRBV10-3 NA
CASSLDRAGEKLFF TGTGCCAGCAGCTTAGACAGGGCGGGTGAAAAACTGTTTTTT TRBJ1-4 NA TRBV11-2 few
CASSPSDRVKSYEQYF TGTGCCAGCAGTCCTTCGGACAGGGTTAAATCCTACGAGCAGTACTTC TRBJ2-7 TRBD1 TRBV12-3/TRBV12-4 many
CASQGASWAEAFF TGTGCCAGCCAAGGAGCCTCGTGGGCTGAAGCTTTCTTT TRBJ1-1 NA TRBV6-1 few
CAIARSPGETGELFF TGTGCCATCGCTAGATCCCCGGGGGAGACCGGGGAGCTGTTTTTT TRBJ2-2 NA TRBV10-3 NA
CASSLGIQGMMNTEAFF TGTGCCAGCAGCTTAGGGATCCAGGGGATGATGAACACTGAAGCTTTCTTT TRBJ1-1 NA TRBV7-6 few
CASVRTANNYGYTF TGTGCCAGCGTGCGGACGGCCAATAACTATGGCTACACCTTC TRBJ1-2 NA TRBV12-3/TRBV12-4 many
CATSRERSSYEQYF TGTGCCACCAGCAGAGAACGGTCCTCCTACGAGCAGTACTTC TRBJ2-7 NA TRBV15 few
CASSISARNYGYTF TGTGCCAGTAGTATTTCGGCAAGAAATTATGGCTACACCTTC TRBJ1-2 NA TRBV19 few
CATVPGQGNTEAFF TGTGCCACCGTCCCGGGACAGGGTAACACTGAAGCTTTCTTT TRBJ1-1 TRBD1 TRBV19 NA
CASSTSGSYYTF TGTGCCAGCAGCACATCCGGGTCGTACTACACCTTC TRBJ1-2 NA TRBV28 many
CATSGGTGPLGEQFF TGTGCCACCAGCGGGGGGACAGGGCCCCTCGGAGAGCAGTTCTTC TRBJ2-1 TRBD1 TRBV15 few
CSASPGGIGYEQYF TGCAGTGCTAGCCCGGGGGGGATTGGGTACGAGCAGTACTTC TRBJ2-7 TRBD2 TRBV20-1 many
CASDPYDGEYYGYTF TGTGCCAGCGACCCTTATGACGGTGAATACTATGGCTACACCTTC TRBJ1-2 NA TRBV6-1 many
CASSITPTSTDTQYF TGTGCCAGTAGTATAACACCTACGAGCACAGATACGCAGTATTTT TRBJ2-3 NA TRBV19 once
CASSFLSGGANEQFF TGTGCCAGCAGCTTTCTCTCCGGGGGGGCCAATGAGCAGTTCTTC TRBJ2-1 TRBD2 TRBV11-3 many
CSARDPPIKNQETQYF TGCAGTGCTAGAGATCCCCCCATCAAAAACCAAGAGACCCAGTACTTC TRBJ2-5 NA TRBV20-1 NA
CASSRLAGNTGELFF TGTGCCAGCAGTCGACTAGCGGGAAACACCGGGGAGCTGTTTTTT TRBJ2-2 TRBD2 TRBV2 many